A single T cell receptor (beta chain) is shown here with its context. Its antigen has not been determined. No much larger clonotype is one base removed from it; base qualities were not supplied. Between the V and J ends, shortened by 4 bases and 6 bases respectively, the junction contains 15 bases. The germline V gene yields SQVTM for CDR1 and ANQGSEA for CDR2. The CDR3 measures 13 amino acids from cysteine to phenylalanine. Left in the record is the CDR3 DNA by itself, 39 bases read in frame from the first base. The entry originates in a study of OX40 agonist ivuxolimab in advanced cancers. Turning to the overall study: The costimulatory receptor OX40 (CD134) was targeted by ivuxolimab, a fully human IgG2 agonistic monoclonal antibody. Intravenous ivuxolimab was administered to patients every 2 weeks at six dose levels: 0.01, 0.1, 0.3, 1.5, 3 and 10 mg/kg. The dose-escalation cohort was 82.7% male with a mean age of about 58 years, ranging from about 23 to 85. The paper describes the monotherapy dose-escalation part (N of about 52 patients) of the phase I trial of ivuxolimab. Patients were allowed to have had prior anti-PD-1, anti-PD-L1 or anti-CTLA-4 therapy, and around 40% of the dose-escalation patients had previously received checkpoint inhibitors. Partial responses occurred in three dose-escalation patients, of whom one had hepatocellular carcinoma and two had cutaneous melanoma. Peripheral TCRbeta sequencing was intended to test whether TCR sequence diversity was altered and clonal T-cell expansion was caused by ivuxolimab. Of the roughly 54 dose-escalation patients, hepatocellular carcinoma was present in about 19, melanoma in around 15, renal cell carcinoma in 9 and head and neck cancer in 9.

General conclusions and limits of the study: The antigen specificity of the peripheral T cells that underwent clonal expansion was not determined. At doses of 0.1 to 3.0 mg/kg, clonal expansion of both CD4+ and CD8+ blood T cells was observed from baseline to week 6. In partial responders in the 0.1-3.0 mg/kg groups, normalized peripheral clonal expansion was found to be among the lowest, especially among CD8+ T cells. Low levels of normalized T-cell clonal expansion were also shown by some nonresponding patients. After ivuxolimab, CD8+ T cells had more expanded clones than CD4+ T cells on average.

Genomic DNA was extracted from sorted cells for sequencing of the TCRbeta CDR3 region. The immunoSEQ Assay was used for sequencing of TCRbeta CDR3 regions. The source is immuneACCESS, and TCRdb retained only in-frame sequences with V and J called. Part of the clones is not carried over; for the studies checked, unresolved V genes explain less than half of this, and the remainder is unexplained. The sample table lists about 68,000 clones, roughly 83% of them with a count of one. Clones ranked in the top ten supply more than 1.4% of the sample. The trial excluded patients who had a history of autoimmune disease or were on systemic immunosuppression. In every dose cohort, peripheral blood was drawn for TCR sequencing at baseline, cycle 4 day 1, and cycle 7 day 1. Samples were obtained from an open-label, multicenter, first-in-human phase I dose-escalation trial of ivuxolimab. Adults with locally advanced or metastatic melanoma, renal cell carcinoma, hepatocellular carcinoma or head and neck squamous cell carcinoma were enrolled in the trial. CD4+ and CD8+ T cells were sorted separately from peripheral blood before TCR sequencing.

The chain couples TRBV29-1 to TRBJ1-2; the best D guess is TRBD1, with 5 bases matching. Specimen: CD4+ or CD8+ T cells sorted from blood, collected in a trial of the OX40 agonist ivuxolimab. The sequence derives from an adult with an advanced solid tumor such as melanoma, head and neck, liver or kidney cancer. The CDR3 protein sequence reads: CSVARRTTDGYTF. The DNA sequence is given as TGCAGCGTTGCTAGGCGGACAACCGATGGCTACACCTTC.